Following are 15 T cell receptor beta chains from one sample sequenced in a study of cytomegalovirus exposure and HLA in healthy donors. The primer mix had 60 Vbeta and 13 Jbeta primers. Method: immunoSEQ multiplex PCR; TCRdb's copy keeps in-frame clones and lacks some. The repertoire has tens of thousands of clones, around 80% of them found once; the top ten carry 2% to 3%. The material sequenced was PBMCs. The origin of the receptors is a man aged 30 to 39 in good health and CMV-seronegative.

The CDR3 DNA follows: TGTGCCAGCAGTTCCCTCGCCAGAAAGAATGAAAAACTGTTTTTT. Translated: CASSSLARKNEKLFF. This chain links TRBV28 with TRBJ1-4; D is undetermined. CDR3 size: 15 residues. Germline CDR1 reads MDHEN; CDR2 reads SYDVKM. Trimming removed 4 bases at V and 5 bases at J, with 14 bases between.

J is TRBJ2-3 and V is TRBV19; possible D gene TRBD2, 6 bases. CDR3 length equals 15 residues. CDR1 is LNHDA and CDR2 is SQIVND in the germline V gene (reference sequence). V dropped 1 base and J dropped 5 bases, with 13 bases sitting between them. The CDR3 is CASSIGLVGIDTQYF. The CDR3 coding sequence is TGTGCCAGTAGTATAGGACTAGTGGGGATAGATACGCAGTATTTT.

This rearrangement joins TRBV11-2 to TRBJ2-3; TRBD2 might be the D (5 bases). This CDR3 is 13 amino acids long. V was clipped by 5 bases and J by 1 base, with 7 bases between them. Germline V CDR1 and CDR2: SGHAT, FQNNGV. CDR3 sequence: CASSLGGTDTQYF. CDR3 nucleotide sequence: TGTGCCAGCAGCCTCGGGGGCACAGATACGCAGTATTTT.

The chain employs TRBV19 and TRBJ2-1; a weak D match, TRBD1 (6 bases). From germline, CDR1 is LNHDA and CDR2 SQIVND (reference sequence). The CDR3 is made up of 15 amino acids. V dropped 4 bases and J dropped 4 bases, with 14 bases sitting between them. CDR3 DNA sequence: TGTGCCAGTAGTACCGCGACAGGCCGATACAATGAGCAGTTCTTC. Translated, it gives CASSTATGRYNEQFF.

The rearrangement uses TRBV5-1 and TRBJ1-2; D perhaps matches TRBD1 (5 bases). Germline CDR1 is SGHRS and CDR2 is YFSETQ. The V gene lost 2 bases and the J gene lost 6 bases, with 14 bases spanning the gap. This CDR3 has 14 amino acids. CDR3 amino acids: CASSLQDARNGYTF. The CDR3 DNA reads TGCGCCAGCAGCTTACAGGACGCTCGTAATGGCTACACCTTC.

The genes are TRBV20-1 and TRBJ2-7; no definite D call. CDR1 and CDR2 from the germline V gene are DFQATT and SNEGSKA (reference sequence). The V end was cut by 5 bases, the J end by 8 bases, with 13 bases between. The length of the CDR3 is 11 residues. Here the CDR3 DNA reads TGCAGTGCTCCCTGGGCTGAGAAGCAGTACTTC. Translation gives CSAPWAEKQYF.

This CDR3 is CASSQSQGDMETQYF. CDR3 bases: TGTGCCAGCAGTCAGAGCCAGGGGGACATGGAGACCCAGTACTTC. The chain joins TRBV4-2 to TRBJ2-5, with 7 bases aligning to TRBD1. CDR3 length equals 15 residues. The V gene's germline CDR1 is LGHNA and CDR2 YNFKEQ. V trimming: 6 bases; J trimming: 5 bases; junction bases outside the gene matches: 12.

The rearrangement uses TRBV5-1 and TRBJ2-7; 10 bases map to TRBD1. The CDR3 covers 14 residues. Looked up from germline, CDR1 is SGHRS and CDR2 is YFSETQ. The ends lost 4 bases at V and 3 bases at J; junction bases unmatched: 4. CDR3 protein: CASSAGQGIYEQYF. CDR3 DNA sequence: TGCGCCAGCAGCGCGGGACAGGGGATCTACGAGCAGTACTTC.

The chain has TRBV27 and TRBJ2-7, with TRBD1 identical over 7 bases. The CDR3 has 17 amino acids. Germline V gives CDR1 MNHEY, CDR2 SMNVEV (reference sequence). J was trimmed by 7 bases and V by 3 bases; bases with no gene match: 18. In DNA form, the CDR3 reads TGTGCCAGCAGTTTGGGCCGCACCCGTGACAGGGTGAGTGAGCAGTACTTC. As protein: CASSLGRTRDRVSEQYF.

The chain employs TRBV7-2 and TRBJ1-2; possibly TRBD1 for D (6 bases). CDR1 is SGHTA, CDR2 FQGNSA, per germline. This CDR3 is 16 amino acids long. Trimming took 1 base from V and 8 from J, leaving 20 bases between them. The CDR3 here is CASSLDRDPRRTGYTF. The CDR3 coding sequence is TGTGCCAGCAGCTTAGACAGGGACCCGAGAAGAACCGGCTACACCTTC.

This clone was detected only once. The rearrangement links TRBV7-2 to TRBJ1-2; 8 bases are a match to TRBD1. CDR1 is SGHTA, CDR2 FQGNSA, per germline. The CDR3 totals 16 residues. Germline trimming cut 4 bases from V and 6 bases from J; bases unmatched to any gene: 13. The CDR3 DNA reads TGTGCCAGCAGCTCCCATTCCGGCGGACAGGGTGATGGCTACACCTTC. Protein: CASSSHSGGQGDGYTF.

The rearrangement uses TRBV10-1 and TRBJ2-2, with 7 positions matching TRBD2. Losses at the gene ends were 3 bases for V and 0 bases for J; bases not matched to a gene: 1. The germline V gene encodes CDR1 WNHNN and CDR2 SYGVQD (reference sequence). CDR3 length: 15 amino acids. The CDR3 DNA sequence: TGCGCCAGCAGTGATGGGGGGGCGAACACCGGGGAGCTGTTTTTT. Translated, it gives CASSDGGANTGELFF.

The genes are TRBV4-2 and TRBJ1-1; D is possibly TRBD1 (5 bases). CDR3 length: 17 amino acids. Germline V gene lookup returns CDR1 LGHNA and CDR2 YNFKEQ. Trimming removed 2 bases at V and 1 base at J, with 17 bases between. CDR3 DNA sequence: TGTGCCAGCAGCCAATCGGTCGTTGGACATTCGAACACTGAAGCTTTCTTT. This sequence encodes CASSQSVVGHSNTEAFF.

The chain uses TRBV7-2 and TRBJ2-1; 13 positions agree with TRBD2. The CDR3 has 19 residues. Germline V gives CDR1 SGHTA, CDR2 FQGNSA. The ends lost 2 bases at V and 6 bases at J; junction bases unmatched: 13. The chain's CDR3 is CASSLQGTSGTFPGNEQFF. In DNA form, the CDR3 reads TGTGCCAGCAGCTTACAAGGGACTAGCGGGACATTTCCGGGCAATGAGCAGTTCTTC.

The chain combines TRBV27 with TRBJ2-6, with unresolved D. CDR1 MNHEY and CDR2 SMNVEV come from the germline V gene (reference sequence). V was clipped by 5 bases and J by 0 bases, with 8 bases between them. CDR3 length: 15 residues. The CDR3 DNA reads TGTGCCAGCAGTCTGGCCGTCTCTGGGGCCAACGTCCTGACTTTC. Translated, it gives CASSLAVSGANVLTF.